This entry features one T cell receptor beta chain sequence. The antigen this receptor binds is unknown. Base qualities are not provided; no much larger clone lies one nucleotide away. Healthy HIV-negative adults with no recently reported acute infections or vaccinations were included as donors. Every donor was a Caucasian adult residing in Nashville, Tennessee, USA. Magnetic negative selection was used to enrich CD4+ T cells, after which naive cells were positively selected on CD45RA and the negative fraction became the memory subset. Blood was obtained by leukapheresis, after which PBMCs were separated by Ficoll-Histopaque density gradient centrifugation and cryopreserved in liquid nitrogen vapor phase. Analytical flow cytometry was used to check the purity and quantity of every magnetically sorted T cell population. Each sorted fraction had its genomic DNA isolated and then quantified by UV absorbance on a Nanodrop 2000c.

This sample stems from a study of shared clonotypes between healthy human individuals (dated by TCRdb to about 2020). With respect to the entire study: A couple of women and a few men aged 18 to 49 years were included in the cohort. For each donor, CD4 naive and CD4 memory were each run on three plates, CD8 naive on two plates, and CD8 memory on one plate. Blood TCR repertoires of five healthy adults were deeply sequenced to estimate repertoire size and the extent of clonotype sharing between individuals. Different laboratories and diverse techniques were used to prepare libraries and sequence TCR repertoires, to increase sequencing depth and limit assay-specific biases. Per donor, leukapheresis produced somewhere between about 0.94 and 9.5 billion PBMCs. General findings and caveats noted by the study authors: Rarefaction of sorted-subset datasets indicated incomplete sequencing despite the large sequencing depth. Naive subsets generally had larger estimated clonotype richness than memory subsets. About 5% of naive CD4, around 3.5% of naive CD8, around 2.3% of memory CD4, and about 0.4% of memory CD8 clonotypes were shared across a few donors. Sampling was restricted to blood, and TCR repertoires in tissue are likely to differ from TCR repertoires in blood. Because the study included only a small number of donors, the genetic and exposure-history diversity represented was limited. Compared with non-shared clonotypes, clonotypes shared by all four sorted-subset donors had higher generation probabilities. Pairwise subsampling led to the expectation that sequencing depth would affect the degree of clonotype sharing among donors.

Trimming removed 5 bases from V and 0 bases from J, leaving 14 bases between the germline ends. The CDR3 sequence holds 16 residues, the cysteine and phenylalanine included. Here the CDR3 DNA is all that survives: 48 bases in frame from base 1. The germline V gene encodes CDR1 MDHEN and CDR2 SYDVKM. Using the deep immunoSEQ assay, multiplex PCR amplified TCR CDR3 regions from genomic DNA. Genomic DNA extracted from each cell subset was distributed evenly over all wells of several immunoSEQ 96-well plates, and each plate served as one replicate. For sorted subsets, each replicate PCR was loaded with about 0.2 ug genomic DNA, equivalent to some 31,000 T cell genomes. Purified libraries were measured with a Qubit 3.0 fluorometer, size-checked on a Bioanalyzer 2100, and measured again with the KAPA Library Quantification kit. Every immunoSEQ 96-well plate was sequenced on a dedicated single-read 150-cycle Illumina NextSeq 550 flow cell. The authors' analysis ran thus. Because the immunoSEQ output held only junctional sequences and lacked quality scores, the filtering could not match the filtering applied to full-length reads. Sequences were annotated with PyIR, a Python wrapper for IgBLAST v1.9, using IMGT germline references to assign V/J genes and CDR3. Reads were filtered out if the reads had weak V/J assignments (E-value above 1e-6), no CDR3, stop codons, out-of-frame junctions, or ambiguous translated residues. V3J clonotypes were defined as sequences sharing the same inferred V gene, J gene, and CDR3 amino acid sequence. The percentage overlap between two repertoires was calculated by dividing the number of shared unique clonotypes by the size of the smaller repertoire. RTK rarefaction, the Chao1 estimator, and Recon v2.1 estimates of unobserved clonotypes were used to assess repertoire richness. For all TCRbeta clonotypes obtained by the gDNA method from a few donors, generation probabilities were computed with OLGA. TCRdb's version of the immuneACCESS table is confined to in-frame rearrangements and falls short of the full clone set. An unresolved V gene accounts for under half of the shortfall where checked; the remainder is of unknown origin. V, J and clone size are those of that table, while D and trimming were read from the DNA. For this sample there are hundreds of thousands of clones; over 65% appear just once. Around 1.6% of the sample is taken by the ten largest.

The sample comprised memory CD4+ T cells sorted from blood. What this sample's cell subset or site label stands for: CD45RA-negative fraction. The sequence came from a woman aged 25-40 years in good health. The V and J genes are TRBV28 and TRBJ1-3, with TRBD1 perhaps the D gene, on 5 matching bases. The CDR3 in this case is CASSTRTLGSGNTIYF. The bases are TGTGCCAGCAGTACCCGGACACTTGGCTCTGGAAACACCATATATTTT.